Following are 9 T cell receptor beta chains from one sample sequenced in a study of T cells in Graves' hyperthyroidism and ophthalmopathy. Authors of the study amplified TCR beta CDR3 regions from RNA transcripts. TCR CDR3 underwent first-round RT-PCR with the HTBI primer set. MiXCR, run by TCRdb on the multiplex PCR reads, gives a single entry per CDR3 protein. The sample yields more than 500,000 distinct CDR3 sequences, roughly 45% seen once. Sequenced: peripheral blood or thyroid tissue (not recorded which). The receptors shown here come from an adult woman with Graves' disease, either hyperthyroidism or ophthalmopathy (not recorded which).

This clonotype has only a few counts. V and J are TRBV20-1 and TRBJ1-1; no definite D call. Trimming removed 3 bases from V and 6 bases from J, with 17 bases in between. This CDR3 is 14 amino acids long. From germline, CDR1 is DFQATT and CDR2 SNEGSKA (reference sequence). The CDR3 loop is CSASPTWVMPEAFF. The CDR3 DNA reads TGCAGTGCTAGTCCTACGTGGGTTATGCCTGAAGCTTTCTTT.

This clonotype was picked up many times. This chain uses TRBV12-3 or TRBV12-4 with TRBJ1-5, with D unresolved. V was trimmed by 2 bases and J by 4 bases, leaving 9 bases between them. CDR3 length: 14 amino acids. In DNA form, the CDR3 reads TGTGCCAGCAGTTTACAGAAACTTAATCAGCCCCAGCATTTT. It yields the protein CASSLQKLNQPQHF.

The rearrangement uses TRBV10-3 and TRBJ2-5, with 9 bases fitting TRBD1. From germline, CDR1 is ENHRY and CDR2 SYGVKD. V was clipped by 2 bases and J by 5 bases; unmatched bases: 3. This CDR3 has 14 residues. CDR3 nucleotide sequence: TGTGCCATCAGTGAGACAGGGGGCAGGGAGACCCAGTACTTC. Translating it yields CAISETGGRETQYF.

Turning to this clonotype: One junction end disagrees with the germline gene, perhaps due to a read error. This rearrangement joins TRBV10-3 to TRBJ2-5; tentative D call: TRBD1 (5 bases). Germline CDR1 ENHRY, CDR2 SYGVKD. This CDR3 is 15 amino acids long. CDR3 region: CASSPSGRAQETQYF. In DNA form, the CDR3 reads TGTGCCAGCAGTCCCTCGGGCAGGGCCCAAGAGACCCAGTACTTC.

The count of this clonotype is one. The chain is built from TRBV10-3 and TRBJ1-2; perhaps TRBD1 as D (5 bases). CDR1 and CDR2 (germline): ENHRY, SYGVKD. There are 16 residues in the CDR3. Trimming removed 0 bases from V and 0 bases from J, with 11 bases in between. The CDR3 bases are TGTGCCATCAGTGAGTCGCCAGGGAGGGCTAACTATGGCTACACCTTC. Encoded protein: CAISESPGRANYGYTF.

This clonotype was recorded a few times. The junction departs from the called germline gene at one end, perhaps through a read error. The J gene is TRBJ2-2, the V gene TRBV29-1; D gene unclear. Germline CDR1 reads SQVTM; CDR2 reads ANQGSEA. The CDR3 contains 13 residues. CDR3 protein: CSVGAGYTGELFF. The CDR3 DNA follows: TGCAGCGTTGGAGCTGGGTACACGGGGGAGCTGTTTTTT.

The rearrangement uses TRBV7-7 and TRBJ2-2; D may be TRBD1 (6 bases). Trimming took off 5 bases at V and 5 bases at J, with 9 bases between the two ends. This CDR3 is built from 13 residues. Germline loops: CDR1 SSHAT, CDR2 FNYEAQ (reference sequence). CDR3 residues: CASSNDRTGELFF. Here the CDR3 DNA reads TGTGCCAGCAGCAACGACAGGACCGGGGAGCTGTTTTTT. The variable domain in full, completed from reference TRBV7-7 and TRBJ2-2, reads GAGVSQSPRYKVTKRGQDVTLRCDPISSHATLYWYQQALGQGPEFLTYFNYEAQPDKSGLPSDRFSAERPEGSISTLTIQRTEQRDSAMYRCASSNDRTGELFFGEGSRLTVL.

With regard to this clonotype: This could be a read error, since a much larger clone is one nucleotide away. The CDR3 reads CASRPGQGGEAFF. In nucleotides, the CDR3 is TGTGCCAGCAGGCCCGGTCAGGGGGGGGAAGCTTTCTTT. The chain has TRBV6-5 and TRBJ1-1, with 7 bases matching TRBD1. The CDR3 spans 13 residues. CDR1 MNHEY and CDR2 SVGAGI come from the germline V gene. With 6 bases clipped from V and 8 bases from J, the junction kept 9 bases outside the gene matches.

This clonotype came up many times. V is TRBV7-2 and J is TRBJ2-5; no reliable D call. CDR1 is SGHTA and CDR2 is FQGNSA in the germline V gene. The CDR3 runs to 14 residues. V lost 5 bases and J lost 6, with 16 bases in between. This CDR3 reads CASSPGRYLKTQYF. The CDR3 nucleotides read TGTGCCAGCAGCCCTGGACGCTATCTAAAGACCCAGTACTTC. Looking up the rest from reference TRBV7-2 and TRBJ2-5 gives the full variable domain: GAGVSQSPSNKVTEKGKDVELRCDPISGHTALYWYRQSLGQGLEFLIYFQGNSAPDKSGLPSDRFSAERTGGSVSTLTIQRTQQEDSAVYLCASSPGRYLKTQYFGPGTRLLVL.